Listed below are T cell receptor beta chains from one sample, sequenced in a study of blood T cells in healthy people across ages. One entry per CDR3 protein results from TCRdb running MiXCR on the 5' RACE reads. This sample carries roughly 1,700,000 distinct CDR3 sequences, 28% of them seen once, and the ten largest clones take around 7.7%. Sequenced material: blood. The receptors were gathered from a woman aged 25 to 39 in good health. CDR3s include the opening cysteine and the closing phenylalanine or tryptophan. A D gene is named only where the DNA matches it firmly. Size values are once, few and many counts, or a class for expanded clones, and some rows have none.

once | TRBJ2-5 | TRBV11-2 | NA | CASSLDRKIEQYF | TGTGCCAGCAGCTTAGATCGGAAGATTGAGCAGTACTTC
NA | TRBJ1-2 | TRBV12-3/TRBV12-4 | TRBD1 | CAGSRGTGENYGYTF | TGTGCCGGCAGTAGGGGGACAGGGGAAAACTATGGCTACACCTTC
few | TRBJ2-7 | TRBV7-2 | NA | CASSSQSGSYEQYF | TGTGCCAGCAGCTCACAGTCCGGCTCCTACGAGCAGTACTTC
NA | TRBJ2-2 | TRBV7-2 | NA | CASSRDHATGELFF | TGTGCCAGCAGCAGGGACCACGCCACCGGGGAGCTGTTTTTT
NA | TRBJ2-6 | TRBV2 | NA | CASKAHRDSVSGANVLTF | TGTGCCAGCAAAGCGCACAGGGACTCTGTCTCTGGGGCCAACGTCCTGACTTTC
many | TRBJ2-5 | TRBV20-1 | NA | CSARDGGKTQYF | TGCAGTGCTAGAGATGGGGGGAAGACCCAGTACTTC
NA | TRBJ2-1 | TRBV7-2 | NA | CAGSPQVAGLDNEQFF | TGTGCCGGCAGCCCCCAGGTCGCGGGATTAGACAATGAGCAGTTCTTC
NA | TRBJ2-3 | TRBV2 | TRBD2 | CASPRTSGLRDTQYF | TGTGCCAGCCCAAGGACTAGCGGGTTGAGGGATACGCAGTATTTT
NA | TRBJ2-3 | TRBV7-2 | TRBD2 | CASRLVGVAGGADTQYF | TGTGCCAGCAGACTTGTGGGAGTAGCGGGAGGCGCAGATACGCAGTATTTT
many | TRBJ1-4 | TRBV12-3/TRBV12-4 | NA | CASSFRGANEKLFF | TGTGCCAGCAGTTTCAGGGGAGCTAATGAAAAACTGTTTTTT
few | TRBJ1-2 | TRBV3-1 | NA | CASSRQEPGGYTF | TGTGCCAGCAGCCGACAGGAACCGGGGGGCTACACCTTC
few | TRBJ2-2 | TRBV3-1 | NA | CASSPLRAGELFF | TGTGCCAGCAGCCCGCTAAGGGCCGGGGAGCTGTTTTTT
NA | TRBJ2-1 | TRBV18 | NA | CASSPGSQETQFF | TGTGCCAGCTCGCCAGGGAGCCAAGAGACCCAGTTCTTC
few | TRBJ2-7 | TRBV5-1 | NA | CASSLGAVQTYEQYF | TGCGCCAGCAGCTTGGGGGCGGTTCAAACCTACGAGCAGTACTTC
NA | TRBJ2-7 | TRBV4-1 | TRBD2 | CASSQAGSGGAYEQYF | TGCGCCAGCAGCCAAGCGGGAAGCGGGGGGGCCTACGAGCAGTACTTC
NA | TRBJ2-6 | TRBV15 | TRBD1 | CATSTGQVTGANVLTF | TGTGCCACCAGCACCGGACAGGTCACTGGGGCCAACGTCCTGACTTTC
few | TRBJ2-7 | TRBV20-1 | NA | CSAGTTSGEQYF | TGCAGTGCCGGGACCACCTCTGGGGAGCAGTACTTC
NA | TRBJ2-7 | TRBV9 | TRBD2 | CASSVGRTSEFYEQYF | TGTGCCAGCAGCGTGGGGCGGACTAGCGAGTTCTACGAGCAGTACTTC
many | TRBJ2-5 | TRBV3-1 | TRBD1 | CASSQYRGRETQYF | TGTGCCAGCAGCCAGTACAGGGGGCGGGAGACCCAGTACTTC
NA | TRBJ2-5 | TRBV12-3/TRBV12-4 | NA | CASSPSSQETRYF | TGTGCCAGCAGTCCTTCCAGTCAAGAGACCCGGTACTTC
NA | TRBJ2-7 | TRBV5-1 | TRBD1 | CASRETGTVNYEQYF | TGCGCCAGCAGAGAGACCGGGACAGTGAACTACGAGCAGTACTTC
many | TRBJ1-2 | TRBV7-9 | NA | CASSLGAGAGYTF | TGTGCCAGCAGCTTGGGAGCAGGGGCTGGCTACACCTTC
NA | TRBJ2-5 | TRBV7-9 | NA | CASSGPGLETQYF | TGTGCCAGCAGCGGACCGGGACTCGAGACCCAGTACTTC
NA | TRBJ1-5 | TRBV30 | NA | CAWSPTGNQPQHF | TGTGCCTGGAGCCCGACCGGGAATCAGCCCCAGCATTTT
NA | TRBJ2-1 | TRBV2 | NA | CASSVTSFNEQFF | TGTGCCAGCAGTGTGACTAGTTTCAATGAGCAGTTCTTC
NA | TRBJ2-7 | TRBV12-3/TRBV12-4 | NA | CASSLSRVSQGRYEQYF | TGTGCCAGCAGTTTATCGAGGGTTTCACAGGGACGATACGAGCAGTACTTC
NA | TRBJ1-3 | TRBV20-1 | NA | CSASQGVGGNTIYF | TGCAGTGCTAGTCAGGGAGTTGGTGGAAACACCATATATTTT